This TCR beta chain was retrieved from a study of blood T cell repertoires in COVID-19. In the study overall: Whether acute or convalescent, the COVID-19 samples came from the United States, Italy and Spain. PBMCs, B-cell-depleted T cells, or T cells provided the cDNA or gDNA that made up the material.

Per the original methods: How many nucleated cells were present was estimated from reference gene primer amplification. The assay was immunoSEQ multiplex PCR, and TCRdb's table has in-frame clones only and misses some. The DNA gave D and trimming, while V, J and clone size come from that table. The sample contains fewer than 30,000 clones, approximately 92% of which appear only once. Per germline, CDR1 SGHVS and CDR2 FQNEAQ. The CDR3 has 13 residues. Trimming took off 1 base at V and 9 bases at J, with 10 bases between the two ends. This TCR came from a human donor in a cohort sampled during active COVID-19. The chain links TRBV7-8 to TRBJ2-1, with D perhaps TRBD2 (5 bases). The material sequenced was peripheral blood. CDR3 region: CASSLDLGSEQFF. The CDR3 bases are TGTGCCAGCAGCTTAGATTTGGGGAGTGAGCAGTTCTTC.